This T cell receptor (beta chain) was observed in a study of T-cell memory formation after mild COVID-19. Via MiXCR, TCRdb re-called the 5' RACE reads, giving one row per CDR3 protein. Among 200,000 to 250,000 distinct CDR3 sequences listed, around 9.1% were seen once. The CDR3 consists of 13 residues. Per the germline V gene, CDR1 is WSHSY and CDR2 is SAAADI. Losses at the gene ends were 8 bases for V and 9 bases for J; bases not matched to a gene: 6. What was sequenced was PBMCs or a T cell subset sorted from them (not recorded which). The TCR comes from a young man who had mild COVID-19 (a few samples of this study predate the infection). Cell type and time point are not known. V gene TRBV10-2 combines with J gene TRBJ1-6, with 8 bases identical to TRBD1. In nucleotides, the CDR3 is TGCGCCAGCCACGGACAGGGTTTTTCACCCCTCCACTTT. This translates into CASHGQGFSPLHF.